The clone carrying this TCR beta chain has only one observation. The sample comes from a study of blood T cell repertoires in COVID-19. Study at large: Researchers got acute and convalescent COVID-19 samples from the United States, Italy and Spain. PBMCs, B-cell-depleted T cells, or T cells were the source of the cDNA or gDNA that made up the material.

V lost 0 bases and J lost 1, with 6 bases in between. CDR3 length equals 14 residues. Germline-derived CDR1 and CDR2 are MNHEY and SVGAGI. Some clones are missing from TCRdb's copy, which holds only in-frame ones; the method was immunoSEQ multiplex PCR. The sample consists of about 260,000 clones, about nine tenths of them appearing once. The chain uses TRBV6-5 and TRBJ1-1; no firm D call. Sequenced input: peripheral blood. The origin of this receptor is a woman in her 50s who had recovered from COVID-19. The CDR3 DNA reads TGTGCCAGCAGTTACTCGTCGTGGAACACTGAAGCTTTCTTT. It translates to CASSYSSWNTEAFF.